This T cell receptor (beta chain) stems from a study of blood T cell repertoires in COVID-19. Background on the study: Material from acute and convalescent COVID-19 was sourced from the United States, Italy and Spain.

Participants were placed into cohorts based on the clinical history they reported. Here immunoSEQ multiplex PCR was the method, and the copy in TCRdb shows in-frame clones only, minus some. Of about 150,000 clones detected, approximately 80% appear once; the ten largest clones hold around 5%. The germline V gene has CDR1 SGHTA and CDR2 FQGNSA. V trimming: 1 base; J trimming: 10 bases; junction bases outside the gene matches: 11. The CDR3 runs 18 residues. Sequencing was performed on PBMCs or T cells enriched from blood (not recorded which). This receptor was identified in a man between 65 and 79 years old who had been exposed to COVID-19. The rearrangement links TRBV7-2 to TRBJ2-1, with 15 positions matching TRBD2. The DNA for the CDR3 is TGTGCCAGCAGCTTAGTGGGTACCAGGACTAGCGGGGGGGGCGAGCAGTTCTTC. As protein: CASSLVGTRTSGGGEQFF. The full variable domain, its missing parts supplied by reference TRBV7-2 and TRBJ2-1, is GAGVSQSPSNKVTEKGKDVELRCDPISGHTALYWYRQSLGQGLEFLIYFQGNSAPDKSGLPSDRFSAERTGGSVSTLTIQRTQQEDSAVYLCASSLVGTRTSGGGEQFFGPGTRLTVL.